This T cell receptor (beta chain) was retrieved from a study of beta chain features in type 1 diabetes. Study-level background: Patients and healthy donors were similar in age, gender and cell yields. Study-wide results and caveats: Type 1 diabetes patients had VDJ junctions that carried fewer insertions and more deletions.

The CDR3 is made up of 16 amino acids. V shed 5 bases and J 3 bases; nucleotides not matched to a gene: 15. Germline assignment: CDR1 SQVTM and CDR2 ANQGSEA. As every portion of the isolated RNA was reverse transcribed, the sequencing read expressed TCRB transcripts. Assay used: immunoSEQ multiplex PCR; TCRdb lists only in-frame clones, some missing. This sample has under 550,000 clones, with roughly 10% found just once. CD45RO/CCR7/CD25/CD127/CD95/CD27 staining was used to isolate CD4+ naive, central memory, regulatory and stem cell-like memory cells by sorting. Purity of each sorted population was above 95%. On this clone: Its antigen is currently unknown.

The TCR comes from a woman under 30 in good health. The V gene is TRBV29-1, the J gene TRBJ1-1; 7 nucleotides agree with TRBD1. The sequenced sample was naive CD4+ T cells from blood. The DNA of the CDR3 is TGCAGCGTTACGCCGCGAATATCAGGGGGGCACACTGAAGCTTTCTTT. Translated, it gives CSVTPRISGGHTEAFF. Full variable domain (remainder filled in from reference TRBV29-1 and TRBJ1-1): SAVISQKPSRDICQRGTSLTIQCQVDSQVTMMFWYRQQPGQSLTLIATANQGSEATYESGFVIDKFPISRPNLTFSTLTVSNMSPEDSSIYLCSVTPRISGGHTEAFFGQGTRLTVV.